One and the same sample provided the 18 T cell receptor beta chains below, sequenced in a study of OX40 agonist ivuxolimab in advanced cancers. TCRdb keeps only in-frame clones here, not all; method: immunoSEQ multiplex PCR. Found here are tens of thousands of clones, approximately 90% of them singletons; the top ten hold about 48%. This sample comprised CD4+ or CD8+ T cells sorted from blood, obtained in a trial of the OX40 agonist ivuxolimab. Receptors originate from an adult with an advanced solid tumor such as melanoma, head and neck, liver or kidney cancer.

The chain has TRBV6-6 and TRBJ1-4; possibly TRBD1 for D (6 bases). V was trimmed by 7 bases and J by 5 bases, leaving 17 bases between them. CDR1 and CDR2 from the germline V gene are MNHNY and SVGAGI (reference sequence). This CDR3 is 15 amino acids long. In DNA form, the CDR3 reads TGTGCCAGCACCAATCCCCGACAGGACAATGAAAAACTGTTTTTT. Amino acid sequence: CASTNPRQDNEKLFF.

The CDR3 DNA follows: TGTGCCAGCAGTTTCTCCAATCAGCCCCAGCATTTT. Its protein product is CASSFSNQPQHF. V is TRBV28 and J is TRBJ1-5; D is unresolved. This CDR3 contains 12 residues. The V end was cut by 3 bases, the J end by 3 bases, with 3 bases between. The germline gives CDR1 MDHEN, CDR2 SYDVKM.

The J gene is TRBJ1-1, the V gene TRBV5-1; unclear D gene. This CDR3 contains 15 residues. V was trimmed by 2 bases and J by 5 bases, leaving 16 bases between them. Germline-derived CDR1 and CDR2 are SGHRS and YFSETQ. CDR3 bases: TGCGCCAGCAGCTTAGAGGGCGGCGTTAGGACTGAAGCTTTCTTT. Its translation: CASSLEGGVRTEAFF.

This chain joins TRBV28 and TRBJ2-1, with TRBD1 matching 9 bases. V dropped 6 bases and J dropped 7; count of bases not matched to a gene: 4. CDR1 MDHEN and CDR2 SYDVKM come from the germline V gene. CDR3 size: 13 residues. The CDR3 region is CASRKTGGNEQFF. In DNA form, the CDR3 reads TGTGCCAGCAGAAAGACAGGGGGTAATGAGCAGTTCTTC. The whole variable domain, filled in from reference TRBV28 and TRBJ2-1, reads DVKVTQSSRYLVKRTGEKVFLECVQDMDHENMFWYRQDPGLGLRLIYFSYDVKMKEKGDIPEGYSVSREKKERFSLILESASTNQTSMYLCASRKTGGNEQFFGPGTRLTVL.

V and J are TRBV10-3 and TRBJ2-1, with TRBD2 matching over 8 bases. After removal of 6 bases from V and 10 bases from J, the junction contained 14 bases not matched to a gene. CDR3 length equals 15 residues. CDR1 and CDR2 (germline): ENHRY, SYGVKD. CDR3 protein: CAISAKPAGEGEQFF. For the CDR3, the DNA is TGTGCCATCAGCGCAAAACCAGCGGGAGAAGGCGAGCAGTTCTTC.

V gene TRBV5-1 combines with J gene TRBJ2-4, with D unclear. This CDR3 has 15 amino acids. Germline loops: CDR1 SGHRS, CDR2 YFSETQ. V lost 4 bases, J lost 0 bases, and 11 bases lay in between. CDR3 protein: CASSLRTLAKNIQYF. CDR3 in DNA: TGCGCCAGCAGCCTCCGGACCTTAGCCAAAAACATTCAGTACTTC.

This sequence joins TRBV6-5 and TRBJ2-7; 14 bases line up with TRBD2. J lost 6 bases, V lost 3 bases, and 4 bases had no gene match. The CDR3 totals 15 residues. CDR1 and CDR2 from the germline V gene are MNHEY and SVGAGI. This chain's CDR3 is CASSYPTSGRVEQYF. The DNA for the CDR3 is TGTGCCAGCAGTTATCCGACTAGCGGGAGGGTCGAGCAGTACTTC.

The chain has TRBV28 and TRBJ2-7, with TRBD1 identical over 7 bases. V gave up 6 bases and J gave up 6 bases; unmatched junction bases: 8. Germline CDR1 and CDR2: MDHEN and SYDVKM. CDR3 length: 13 residues. CDR3 nucleotides: TGTGCCAGCAGGGCCTGGTACAGGGGCGAGCAGTACTTC. The encoded protein is CASRAWYRGEQYF.

The rearrangement links TRBV5-6 to TRBJ2-6; D not resolved. Germline CDR1 and CDR2: SGHDT and YYEEEE. The germline V and J ends were trimmed by 1 base and 0 bases, with 8 bases remaining between them. The CDR3 has 16 amino acids. Written as DNA, the CDR3 is TGTGCCAGCAGCTTGATGGAATTCTCTGGGGCCAACGTCCTGACTTTC. Translated: CASSLMEFSGANVLTF.

This clone appeared once. The V call is TRBV7-5, the J call TRBJ2-2; the D call in the table, TRBD2, was not verified against the DNA. TRBV7-5 is a pseudogene. CDR3 length: 13 residues. In DNA, the CDR3 is TGTGCCAGAAGCCCCGGGAACACCGGGGAGCTGTTTTTT. As protein: CARSPGNTGELFF.

V usage is TRBV5-1 and J usage is TRBJ1-2, with D hard to call. Germline CDR1 and CDR2: SGHRS and YFSETQ. CDR3 length equals 18 residues. The ends were cut back, 4 bases at V and 0 bases at J, with 22 bases in the middle. The CDR3 nucleotides are TGCGCCAGCAGCCCCGTCCCCAAGACCAGAGAGACTAACTATGGCTACACCTTC. Its protein is CASSPVPKTRETNYGYTF.

The CDR3 region has the DNA TGTGCCAGCAGTGATCCCGGGACAAGGGGAAACACCATATATTTT. This codes for CASSDPGTRGNTIYF. The V call is TRBV2, the J call TRBJ1-3; possibly TRBD1 for D (6 bases). Trimming took 3 bases from V and 4 from J, leaving 13 bases between them. Germline V gene sequence: CDR1 SNHLY, CDR2 FYNNEI. The CDR3 is made up of 15 amino acids.

V usage is TRBV6-6 and J usage is TRBJ1-1; a weak D match, TRBD1 (5 bases). With 6 bases removed from V and 5 bases from J, the gap between germline ends came to 13 bases. The germline gives CDR1 MNHNY, CDR2 SVGAGI (reference sequence). The CDR3 length is 13 residues. CDR3 protein: CASSPGRRTEAFF. CDR3 nucleotide sequence: TGTGCCAGCAGCCCGGGACGTCGGACTGAAGCTTTCTTT.

This chain connects TRBV14 to TRBJ1-2; D remains ambiguous. V was pared by 4 bases and J by 4 bases, with 10 bases between. The CDR3 consists of 13 residues. Germline V lookup: CDR1 SGHDN, CDR2 FVKESK. The CDR3 sequence: CASSLERVYGYTF. The CDR3 coding sequence is TGTGCCAGCAGCCTGGAACGGGTCTATGGCTACACCTTC.

The V gene is TRBV28, the J gene TRBJ2-1, with a weak D call TRBD2 (6 bases). Germline V CDR1 and CDR2: MDHEN, SYDVKM. This CDR3 is 13 amino acids long. Trimming took 7 bases from V and 5 from J, leaving 12 bases between them. This CDR3 reads CASTGDWDNEQFF. CDR3 nucleotide sequence: TGTGCCAGCACCGGGGACTGGGACAATGAGCAGTTCTTC.

The chain recombines TRBV5-1 with TRBJ2-7, with 7 bases matching TRBD2. The V gene's germline CDR1 is SGHRS and CDR2 YFSETQ. This CDR3 spans 15 amino acids. V dropped 6 bases and J dropped 3; count of bases not matched to a gene: 12. As DNA, the CDR3 is TGCGCCAGCACTCGAGGCTCGGGAGGTGTCTACGAGCAGTACTTC. Protein sequence: CASTRGSGGVYEQYF.

The V call is TRBV7-2, the J call TRBJ2-1; 11 bases map to TRBD2. V lost 3 bases to trimming and J lost 9 bases; unmatched junction nucleotides: 4. CDR1 is SGHTA, CDR2 FQGNSA, per germline. The CDR3 totals 14 residues. The CDR3 sequence is CASSFGLAGGEQFF. DNA of the CDR3: TGTGCCAGCAGCTTCGGGCTAGCGGGAGGTGAGCAGTTCTTC. Full variable domain (rest looked up from reference TRBV7-2 and TRBJ2-1): GAGVSQSPSNKVTEKGKDVELRCDPISGHTALYWYRQSLGQGLEFLIYFQGNSAPDKSGLPSDRFSAERTGGSVSTLTIQRTQQEDSAVYLCASSFGLAGGEQFFGPGTRLTVL.

This clone was detected only once. This rearrangement joins TRBV27 to TRBJ2-1, with D tentatively TRBD2 (5 bases). V was cut by 6 bases and J by 5 bases, with 17 bases left in between. In germline, CDR1 is MNHEY, CDR2 SMNVEV (reference sequence). CDR3 length: 15 residues. CDR3 residues: CASSLQRSSDNEQFF. The CDR3 DNA reads TGTGCCAGCAGCCTCCAGCGGTCTAGTGACAATGAGCAGTTCTTC.